This T cell receptor (beta chain) was retrieved from a study of identifying expanded T cells in peripheral blood. The data were produced by immunoSEQ multiplex PCR, yet TCRdb's version contains in-frame clones alone and is incomplete. This table has about 82,000 clones, around nine tenths appearing once. Remarks on this clone: What it recognizes is unknown.

General study findings and limits: Roughly 1.2 clones differed between technical replicates, versus about 16 and 19 over time.

This receptor was obtained from a person aged 18 to 70 in good health. Source material: blood.

The chain's CDR3 is CASTGEVINTEAFF. For the CDR3, the DNA is TGTGCCAGCACCGGGGAGGTTATCAACACTGAAGCTTTCTTT. The chain uses TRBV19 and TRBJ1-1, with no clear D. CDR1 LNHDA and CDR2 SQIVND come from the germline V gene (reference sequence). The CDR3 spans 14 residues. V was shortened by 9 bases and J by 2 bases, with 16 bases between the two germline ends. Combining the CDR3 with reference TRBV19 and TRBJ1-1 gives the whole variable domain DGGITQSPKYLFRKEGQNVTLSCEQNLNHDAMYWYRQDPGQGLRLIYYSQIVNDFQKGDIAEGYSVSREKKESFPLTVTSAQKNPTAFYLCASTGEVINTEAFFGQGTRLTVV.